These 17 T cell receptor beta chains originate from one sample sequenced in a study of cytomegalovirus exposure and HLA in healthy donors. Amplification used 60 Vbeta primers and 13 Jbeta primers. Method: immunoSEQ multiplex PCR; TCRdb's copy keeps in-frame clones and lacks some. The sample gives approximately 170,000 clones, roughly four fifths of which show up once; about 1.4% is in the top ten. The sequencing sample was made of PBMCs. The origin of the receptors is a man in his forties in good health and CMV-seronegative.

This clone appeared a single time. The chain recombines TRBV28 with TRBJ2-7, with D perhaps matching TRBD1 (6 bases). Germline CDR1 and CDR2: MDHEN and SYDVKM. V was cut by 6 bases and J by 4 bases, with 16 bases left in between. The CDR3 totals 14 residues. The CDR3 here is CASRAVGGFYEQYF. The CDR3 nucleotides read TGTGCCAGCAGAGCCGTAGGGGGTTTTTACGAGCAGTACTTC.

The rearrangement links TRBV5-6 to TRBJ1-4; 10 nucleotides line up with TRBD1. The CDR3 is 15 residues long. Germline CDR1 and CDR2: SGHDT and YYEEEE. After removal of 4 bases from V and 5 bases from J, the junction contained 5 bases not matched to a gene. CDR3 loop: CASSDRTGGNEKLFF. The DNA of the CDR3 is TGTGCCAGCAGCGACCGGACAGGGGGAAATGAAAAACTGTTTTTT.

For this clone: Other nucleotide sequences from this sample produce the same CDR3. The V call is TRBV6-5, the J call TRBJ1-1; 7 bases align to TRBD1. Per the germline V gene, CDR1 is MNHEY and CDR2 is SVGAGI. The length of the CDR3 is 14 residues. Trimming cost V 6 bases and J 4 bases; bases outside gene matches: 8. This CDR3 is CASSYRGGGTEAFF. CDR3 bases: TGTGCCAGCAGCTACAGGGGCGGCGGCACTGAAGCTTTCTTT.

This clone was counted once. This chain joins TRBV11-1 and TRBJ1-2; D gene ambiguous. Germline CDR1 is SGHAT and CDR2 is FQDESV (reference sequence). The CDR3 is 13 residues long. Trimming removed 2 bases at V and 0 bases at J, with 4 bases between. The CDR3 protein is CASSLITNYGYTF. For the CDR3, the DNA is TGTGCCAGCAGCTTAATCACTAACTATGGCTACACCTTC.

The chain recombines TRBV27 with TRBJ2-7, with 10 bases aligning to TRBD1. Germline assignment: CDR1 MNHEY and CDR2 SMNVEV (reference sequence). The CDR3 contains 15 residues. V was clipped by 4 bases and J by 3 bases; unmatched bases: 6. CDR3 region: CASSWSGQGGYEQYF. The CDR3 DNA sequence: TGTGCCAGCAGTTGGTCTGGACAGGGGGGCTACGAGCAGTACTTC.

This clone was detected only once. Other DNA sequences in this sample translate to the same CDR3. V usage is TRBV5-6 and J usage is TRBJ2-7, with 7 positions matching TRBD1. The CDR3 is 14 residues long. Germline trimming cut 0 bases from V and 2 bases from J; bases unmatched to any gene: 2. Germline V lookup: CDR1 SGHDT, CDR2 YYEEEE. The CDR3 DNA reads TGTGCCAGCAGCTTGGGTCAGGGGGCCTACGAGCAGTACTTC. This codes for CASSLGQGAYEQYF.

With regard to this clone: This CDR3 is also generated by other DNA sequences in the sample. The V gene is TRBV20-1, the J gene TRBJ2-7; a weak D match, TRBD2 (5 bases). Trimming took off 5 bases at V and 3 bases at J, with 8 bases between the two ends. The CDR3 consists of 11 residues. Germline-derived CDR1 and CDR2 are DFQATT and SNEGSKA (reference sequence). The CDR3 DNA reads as TGCAGTGCTCGCCGGGACTACGAGCAGTACTTC. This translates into CSARRDYEQYF.

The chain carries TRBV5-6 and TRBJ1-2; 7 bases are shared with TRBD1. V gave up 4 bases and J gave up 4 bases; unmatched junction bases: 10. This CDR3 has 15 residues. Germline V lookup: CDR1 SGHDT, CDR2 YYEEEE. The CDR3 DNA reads TGTGCCAGCAGCGAGCCAACAGGGGCTATCTATGGCTACACCTTC. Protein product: CASSEPTGAIYGYTF.

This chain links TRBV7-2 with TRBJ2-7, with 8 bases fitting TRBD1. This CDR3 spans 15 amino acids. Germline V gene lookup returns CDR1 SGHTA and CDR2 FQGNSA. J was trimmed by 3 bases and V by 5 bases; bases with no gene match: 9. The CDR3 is CASSRGQGLIYEQYV. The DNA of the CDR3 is TGTGCCAGCAGCCGTGGACAGGGTTTGATCTACGAGCAGTACGTC.

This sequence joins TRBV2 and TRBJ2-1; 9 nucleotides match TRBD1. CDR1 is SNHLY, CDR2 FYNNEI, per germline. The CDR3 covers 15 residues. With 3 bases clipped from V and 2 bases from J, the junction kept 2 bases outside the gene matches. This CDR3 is CASSETGGAYNEQFF. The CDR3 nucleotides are TGTGCCAGCAGTGAGACAGGGGGAGCCTACAATGAGCAGTTCTTC.

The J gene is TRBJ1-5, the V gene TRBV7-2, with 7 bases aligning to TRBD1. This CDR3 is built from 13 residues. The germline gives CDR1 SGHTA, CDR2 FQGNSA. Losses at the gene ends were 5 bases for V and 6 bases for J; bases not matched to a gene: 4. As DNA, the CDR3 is TGTGCCAGCAGCAGACAGGGAAGTCAGCCCCAGCATTTT. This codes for CASSRQGSQPQHF.

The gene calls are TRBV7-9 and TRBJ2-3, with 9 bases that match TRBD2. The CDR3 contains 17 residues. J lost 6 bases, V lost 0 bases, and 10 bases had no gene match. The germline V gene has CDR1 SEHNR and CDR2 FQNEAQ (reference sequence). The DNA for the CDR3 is TGTGCCAGCAGCTTAGCGCTTACTAGCGGGTCCCTGGATACGCAGTATTTT. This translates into CASSLALTSGSLDTQYF.

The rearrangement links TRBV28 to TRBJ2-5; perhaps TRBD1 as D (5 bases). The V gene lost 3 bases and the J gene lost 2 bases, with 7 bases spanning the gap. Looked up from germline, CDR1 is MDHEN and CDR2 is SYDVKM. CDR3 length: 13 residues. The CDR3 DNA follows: TGTGCCAGCAGTTTGACAGTTCAAGAGACCCAGTACTTC. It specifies CASSLTVQETQYF. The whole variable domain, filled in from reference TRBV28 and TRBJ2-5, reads DVKVTQSSRYLVKRTGEKVFLECVQDMDHENMFWYRQDPGLGLRLIYFSYDVKMKEKGDIPEGYSVSREKKERFSLILESASTNQTSMYLCASSLTVQETQYFGPGTRLLVL.

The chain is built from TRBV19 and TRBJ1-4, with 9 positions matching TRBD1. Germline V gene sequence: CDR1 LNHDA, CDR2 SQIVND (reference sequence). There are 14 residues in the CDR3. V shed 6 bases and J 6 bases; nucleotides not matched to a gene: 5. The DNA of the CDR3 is TGTGCCAGTAGGCCGGGACAGGGCCATGAAAAACTGTTTTTT. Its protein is CASRPGQGHEKLFF.

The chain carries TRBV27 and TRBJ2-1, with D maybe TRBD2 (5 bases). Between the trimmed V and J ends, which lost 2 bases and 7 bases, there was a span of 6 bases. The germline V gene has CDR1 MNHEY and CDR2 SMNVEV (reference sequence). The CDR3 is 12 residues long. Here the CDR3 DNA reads TGTGCCAGCAGTTTAGGCGGGAATGAGCAGTTCTTC. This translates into CASSLGGNEQFF.

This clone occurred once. CDR3 sequence reads: CASSHPGQGPNEQFF. Here the CDR3 DNA reads TGCGCCAGCAGCCATCCGGGACAGGGCCCCAATGAGCAGTTCTTC. The chain is built from TRBV5-1 and TRBJ2-1, with 9 positions matching TRBD1. The CDR3 runs 15 residues. Germline CDR1 SGHRS, CDR2 YFSETQ. With V trimmed by 4 bases and J by 6 bases, 8 bases remained unmatched. Using reference TRBV5-1 and TRBJ2-1 for the parts outside the CDR3, the full variable domain is KAGVTQTPRYLIKTRGQQVTLSCSPISGHRSVSWYQQTPGQGLQFLFEYFSETQRNKGNFPGRFSGRQFSNSRSEMNVSTLELGDSALYLCASSHPGQGPNEQFFGPGTRLTVL.

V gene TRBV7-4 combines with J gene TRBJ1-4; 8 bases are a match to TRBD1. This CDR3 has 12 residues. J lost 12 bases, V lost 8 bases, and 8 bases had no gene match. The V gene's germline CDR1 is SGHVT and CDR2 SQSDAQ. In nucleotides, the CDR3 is TGTGCCAGCCGGACAGGGACGCTAGAACTGTTTTTT. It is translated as CASRTGTLELFF.